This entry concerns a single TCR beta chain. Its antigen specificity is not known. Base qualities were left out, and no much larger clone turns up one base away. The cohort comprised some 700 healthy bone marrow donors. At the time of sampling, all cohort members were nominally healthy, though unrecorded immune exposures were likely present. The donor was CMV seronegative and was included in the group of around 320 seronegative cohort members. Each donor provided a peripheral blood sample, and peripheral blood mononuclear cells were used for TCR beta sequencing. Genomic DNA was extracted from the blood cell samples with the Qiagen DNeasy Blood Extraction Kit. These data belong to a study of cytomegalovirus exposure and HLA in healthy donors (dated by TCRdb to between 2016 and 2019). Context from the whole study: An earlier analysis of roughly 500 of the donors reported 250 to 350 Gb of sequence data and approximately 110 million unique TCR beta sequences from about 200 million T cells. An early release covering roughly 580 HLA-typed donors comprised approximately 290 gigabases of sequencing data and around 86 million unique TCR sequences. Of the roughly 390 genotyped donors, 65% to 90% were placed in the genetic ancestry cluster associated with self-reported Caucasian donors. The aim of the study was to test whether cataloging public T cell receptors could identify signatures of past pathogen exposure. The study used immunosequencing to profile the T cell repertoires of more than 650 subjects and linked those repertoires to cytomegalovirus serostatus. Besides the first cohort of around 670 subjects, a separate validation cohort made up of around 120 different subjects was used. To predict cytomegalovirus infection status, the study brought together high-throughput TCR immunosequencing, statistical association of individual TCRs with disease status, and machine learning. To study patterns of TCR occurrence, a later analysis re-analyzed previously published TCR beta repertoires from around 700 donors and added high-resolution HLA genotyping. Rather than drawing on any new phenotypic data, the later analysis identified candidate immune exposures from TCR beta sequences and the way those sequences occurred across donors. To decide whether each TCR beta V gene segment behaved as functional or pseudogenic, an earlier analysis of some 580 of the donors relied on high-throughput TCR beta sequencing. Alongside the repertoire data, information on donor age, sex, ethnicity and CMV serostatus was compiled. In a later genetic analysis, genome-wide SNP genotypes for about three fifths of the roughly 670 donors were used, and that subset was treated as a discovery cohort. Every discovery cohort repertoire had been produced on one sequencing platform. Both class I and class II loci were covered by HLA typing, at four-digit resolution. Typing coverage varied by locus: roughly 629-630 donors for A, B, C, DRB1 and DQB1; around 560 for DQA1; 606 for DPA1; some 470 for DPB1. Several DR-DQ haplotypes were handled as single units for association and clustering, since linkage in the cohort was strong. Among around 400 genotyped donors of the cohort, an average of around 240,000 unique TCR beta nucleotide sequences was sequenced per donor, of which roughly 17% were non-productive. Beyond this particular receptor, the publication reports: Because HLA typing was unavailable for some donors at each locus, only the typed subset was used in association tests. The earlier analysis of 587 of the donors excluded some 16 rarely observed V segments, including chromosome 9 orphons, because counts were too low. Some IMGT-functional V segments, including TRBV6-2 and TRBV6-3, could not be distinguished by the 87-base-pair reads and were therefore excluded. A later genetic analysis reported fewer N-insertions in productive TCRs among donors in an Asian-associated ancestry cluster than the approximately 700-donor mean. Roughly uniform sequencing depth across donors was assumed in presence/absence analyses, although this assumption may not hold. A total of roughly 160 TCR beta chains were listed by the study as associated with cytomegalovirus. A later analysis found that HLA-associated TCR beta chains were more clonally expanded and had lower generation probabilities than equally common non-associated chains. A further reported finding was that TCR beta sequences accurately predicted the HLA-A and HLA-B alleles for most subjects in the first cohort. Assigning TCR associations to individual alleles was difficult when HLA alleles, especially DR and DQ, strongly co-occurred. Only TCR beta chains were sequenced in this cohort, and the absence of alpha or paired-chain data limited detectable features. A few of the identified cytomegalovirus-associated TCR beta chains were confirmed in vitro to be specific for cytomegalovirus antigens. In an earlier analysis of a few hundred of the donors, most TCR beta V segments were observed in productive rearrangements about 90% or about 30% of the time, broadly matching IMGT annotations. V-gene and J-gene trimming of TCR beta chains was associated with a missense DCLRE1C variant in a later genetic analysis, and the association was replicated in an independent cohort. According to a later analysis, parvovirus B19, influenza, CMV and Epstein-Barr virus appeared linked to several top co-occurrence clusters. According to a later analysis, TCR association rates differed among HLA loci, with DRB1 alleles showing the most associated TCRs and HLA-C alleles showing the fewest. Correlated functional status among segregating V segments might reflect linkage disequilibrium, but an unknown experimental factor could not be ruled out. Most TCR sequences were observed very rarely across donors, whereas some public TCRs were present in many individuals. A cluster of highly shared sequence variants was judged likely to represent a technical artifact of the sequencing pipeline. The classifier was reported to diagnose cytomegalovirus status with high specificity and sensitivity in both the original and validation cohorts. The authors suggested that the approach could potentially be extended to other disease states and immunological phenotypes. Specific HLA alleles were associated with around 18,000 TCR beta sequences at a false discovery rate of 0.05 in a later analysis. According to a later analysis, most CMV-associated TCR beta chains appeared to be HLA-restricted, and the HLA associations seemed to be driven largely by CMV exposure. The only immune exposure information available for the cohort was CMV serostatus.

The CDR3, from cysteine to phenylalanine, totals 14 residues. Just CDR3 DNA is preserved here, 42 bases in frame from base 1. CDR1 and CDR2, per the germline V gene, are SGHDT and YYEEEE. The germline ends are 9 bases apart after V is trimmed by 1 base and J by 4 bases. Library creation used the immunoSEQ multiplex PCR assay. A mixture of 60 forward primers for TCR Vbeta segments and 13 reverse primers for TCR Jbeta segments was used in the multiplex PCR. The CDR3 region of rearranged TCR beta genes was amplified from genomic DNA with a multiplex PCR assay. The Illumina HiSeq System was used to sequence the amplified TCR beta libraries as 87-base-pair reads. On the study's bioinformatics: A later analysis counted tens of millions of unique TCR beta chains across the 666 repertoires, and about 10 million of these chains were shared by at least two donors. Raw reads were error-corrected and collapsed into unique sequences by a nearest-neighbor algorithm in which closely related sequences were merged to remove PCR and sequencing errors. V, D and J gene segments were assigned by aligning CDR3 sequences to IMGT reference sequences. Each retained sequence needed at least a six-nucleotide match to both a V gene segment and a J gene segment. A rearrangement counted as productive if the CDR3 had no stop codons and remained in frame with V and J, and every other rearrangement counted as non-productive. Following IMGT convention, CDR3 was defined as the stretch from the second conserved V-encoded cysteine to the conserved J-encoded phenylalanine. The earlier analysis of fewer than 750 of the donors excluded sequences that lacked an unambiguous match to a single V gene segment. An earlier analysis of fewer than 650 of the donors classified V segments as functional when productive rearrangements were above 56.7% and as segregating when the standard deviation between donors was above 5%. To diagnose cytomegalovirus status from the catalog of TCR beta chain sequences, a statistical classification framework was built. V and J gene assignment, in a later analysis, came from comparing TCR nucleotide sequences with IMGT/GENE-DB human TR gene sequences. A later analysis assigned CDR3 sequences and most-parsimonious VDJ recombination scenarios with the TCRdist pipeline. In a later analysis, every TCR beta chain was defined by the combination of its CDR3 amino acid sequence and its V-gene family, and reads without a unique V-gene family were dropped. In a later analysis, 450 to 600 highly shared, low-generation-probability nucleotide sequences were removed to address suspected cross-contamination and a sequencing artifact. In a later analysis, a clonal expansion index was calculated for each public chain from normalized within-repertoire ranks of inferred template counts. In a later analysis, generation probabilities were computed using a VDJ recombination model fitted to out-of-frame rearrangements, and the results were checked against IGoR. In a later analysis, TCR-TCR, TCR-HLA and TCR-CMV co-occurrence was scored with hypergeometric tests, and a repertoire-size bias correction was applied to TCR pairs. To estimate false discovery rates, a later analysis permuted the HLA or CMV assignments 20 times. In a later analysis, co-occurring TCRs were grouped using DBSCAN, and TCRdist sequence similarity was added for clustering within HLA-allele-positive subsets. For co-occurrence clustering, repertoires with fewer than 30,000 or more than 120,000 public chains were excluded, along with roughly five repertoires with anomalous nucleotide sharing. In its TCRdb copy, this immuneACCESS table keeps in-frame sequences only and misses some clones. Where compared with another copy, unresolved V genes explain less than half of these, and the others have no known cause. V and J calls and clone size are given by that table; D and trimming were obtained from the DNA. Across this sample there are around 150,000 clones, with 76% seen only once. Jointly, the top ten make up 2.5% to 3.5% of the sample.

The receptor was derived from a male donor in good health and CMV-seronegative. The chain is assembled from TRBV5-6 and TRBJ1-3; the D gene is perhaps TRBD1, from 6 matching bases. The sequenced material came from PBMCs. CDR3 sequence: CASSLLGTGNTIYF. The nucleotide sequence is TGTGCCAGCAGCTTGTTAGGGACAGGAAACACCATATATTTT.